This T cell receptor beta chain was identified during a study of blood T cells in healthy people across ages. A second PCR, run for about 7 to 11 cycles, used a sample-barcoded 5' primer plus a J-beta primer mix. TCRdb passed the 5' RACE reads through MiXCR, listing each CDR3 protein once. Among nearly 800,000 distinct CDR3 sequences listed, roughly 25% were seen once. Notes on this clonotype: The missing conserved phenylalanine or tryptophan at the end of this CDR3 makes a read error likely.

CDR1 and CDR2 (germline): DFQATT, SNEGSKA (reference sequence). Trimming removed 0 bases at V and 6 bases at J, with 17 bases between. The CDR3 has 15 residues. This sample also belongs to another study, concerning T cells of mothers and their children. Per that paper: A few healthy Caucasian mothers, along with their six children, served as the donors. Each mother gave over 9.5 million TCR beta CDR3 reads; each child, around 2.8 million. Whether pairs are related or unrelated, thymic selection shapes their TCR recombination output in much the same way. A slight, non-significant increase in overlap was found for related mother-child pairs relative to unrelated pairs.

The sequence was collected from a boy aged 5 to 17 in good health. The V call is TRBV20-1, the J call TRBJ1-1; D ambiguous. The sequenced material came from blood. The CDR3 region is CSARDRIRGVAEAFL. CDR3 nucleotide sequence: TGCAGTGCTAGAGATCGAATCAGAGGAGTCGCTGAAGCTTTCCTT.